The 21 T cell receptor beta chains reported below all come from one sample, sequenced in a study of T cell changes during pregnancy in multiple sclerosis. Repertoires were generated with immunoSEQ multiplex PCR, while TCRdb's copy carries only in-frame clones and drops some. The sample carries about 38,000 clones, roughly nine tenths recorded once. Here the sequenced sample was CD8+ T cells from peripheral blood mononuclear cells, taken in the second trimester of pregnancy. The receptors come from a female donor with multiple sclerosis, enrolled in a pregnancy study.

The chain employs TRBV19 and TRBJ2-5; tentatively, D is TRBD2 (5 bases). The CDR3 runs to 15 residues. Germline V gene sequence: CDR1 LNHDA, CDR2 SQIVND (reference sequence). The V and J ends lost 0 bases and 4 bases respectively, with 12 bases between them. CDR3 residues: CASSIDLFRGETQYF. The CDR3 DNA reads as TGTGCCAGTAGTATAGATCTGTTCCGGGGAGAGACCCAGTACTTC.

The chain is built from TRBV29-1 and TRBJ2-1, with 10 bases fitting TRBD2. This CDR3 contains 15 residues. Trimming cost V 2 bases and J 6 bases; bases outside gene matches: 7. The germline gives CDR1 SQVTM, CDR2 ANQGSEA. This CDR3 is CSVESGRALSNEQFF. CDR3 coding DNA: TGCAGCGTTGAAAGCGGGAGGGCCCTGAGCAATGAGCAGTTCTTC.

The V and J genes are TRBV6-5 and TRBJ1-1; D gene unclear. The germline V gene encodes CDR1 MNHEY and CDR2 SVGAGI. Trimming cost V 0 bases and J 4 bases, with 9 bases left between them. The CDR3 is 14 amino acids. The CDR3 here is CASSYSPEGTEAFF. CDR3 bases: TGTGCCAGCAGTTACTCCCCCGAGGGCACTGAAGCTTTCTTT.

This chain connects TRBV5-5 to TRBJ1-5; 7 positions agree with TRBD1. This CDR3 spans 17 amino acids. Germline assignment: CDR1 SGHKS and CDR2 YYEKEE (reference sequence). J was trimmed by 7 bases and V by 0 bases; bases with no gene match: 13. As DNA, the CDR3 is TGTGCCAGCAGCTTGGTCGGTGGGGCCAGGGGGATACAGCCCCAGCATTTT. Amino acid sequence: CASSLVGGARGIQPQHF.

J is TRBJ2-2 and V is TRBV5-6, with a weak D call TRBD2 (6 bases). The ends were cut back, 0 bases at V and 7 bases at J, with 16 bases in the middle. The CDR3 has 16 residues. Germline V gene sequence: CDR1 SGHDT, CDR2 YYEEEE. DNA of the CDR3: TGTGCCAGCAGCTTGGATGGGGGACTCATTTACGGGGAGCTGTTTTTT. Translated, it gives CASSLDGGLIYGELFF.

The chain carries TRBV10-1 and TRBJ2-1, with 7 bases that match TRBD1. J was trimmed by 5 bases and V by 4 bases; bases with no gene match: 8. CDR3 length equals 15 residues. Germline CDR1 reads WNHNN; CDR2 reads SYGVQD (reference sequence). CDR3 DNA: TGCGCCAGCAGTGCCACTTCGACAGGGAACAATGAGCAGTTCTTC. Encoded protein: CASSATSTGNNEQFF.

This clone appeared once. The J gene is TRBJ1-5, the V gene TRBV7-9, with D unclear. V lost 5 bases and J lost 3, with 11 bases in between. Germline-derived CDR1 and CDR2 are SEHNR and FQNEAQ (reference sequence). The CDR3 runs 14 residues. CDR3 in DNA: TGTGCCAGCAGCCAGGCCTCGCCCAATCAGCCCCAGCATTTT. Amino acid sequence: CASSQASPNQPQHF.

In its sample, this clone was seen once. CDR3 residues: CASFRGGSGLGYTF. In DNA form, the CDR3 reads TGCGCCAGCTTTCGGGGAGGTAGCGGCCTTGGCTACACCTTC. J is TRBJ1-2 and V is TRBV10-1; D gene unclear. The CDR3 covers 14 residues. The germline V and J ends were trimmed by 8 bases and 7 bases, with 20 bases remaining between them. The germline V gene has CDR1 WNHNN and CDR2 SYGVQD (reference sequence).

The CDR3: CASSLVAGAEQYF. CDR3 nucleotide sequence: TGTGCCAGCAGCTTGGTTGCGGGGGCCGAGCAGTACTTC. This chain joins TRBV5-6 and TRBJ2-7, with a possible D match to TRBD2 (7 bases). The CDR3 length is 13 residues. The V end was cut by 0 bases, the J end by 6 bases, with 10 bases between. Germline-derived CDR1 and CDR2 are SGHDT and YYEEEE.

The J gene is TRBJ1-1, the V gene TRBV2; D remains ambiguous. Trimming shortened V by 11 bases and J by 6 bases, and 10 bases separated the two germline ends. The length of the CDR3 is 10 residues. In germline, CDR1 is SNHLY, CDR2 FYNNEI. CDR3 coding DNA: TGTGCCTCCCTTGAGGCTGAAGCTTTCTTT. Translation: CASLEAEAFF.

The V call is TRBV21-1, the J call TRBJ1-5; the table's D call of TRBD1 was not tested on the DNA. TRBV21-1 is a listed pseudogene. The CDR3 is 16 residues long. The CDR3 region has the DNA TGTGCCAGCAGCAAAAAAGGGACAGGGAGTAATCAGCCCCAGCATTTT. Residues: CASSKKGTGSNQPQHF.

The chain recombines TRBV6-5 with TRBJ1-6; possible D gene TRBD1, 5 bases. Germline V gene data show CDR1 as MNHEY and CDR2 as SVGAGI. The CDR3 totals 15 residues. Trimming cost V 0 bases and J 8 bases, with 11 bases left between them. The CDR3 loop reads CASSYSGRQYSPLHF. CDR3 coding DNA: TGTGCCAGCAGTTACTCGGGCAGACAGTATTCACCCCTCCACTTT.

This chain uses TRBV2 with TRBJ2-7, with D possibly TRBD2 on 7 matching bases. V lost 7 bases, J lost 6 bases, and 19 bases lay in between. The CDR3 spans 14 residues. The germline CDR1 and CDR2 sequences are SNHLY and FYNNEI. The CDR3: CASTPERGGGEQYF. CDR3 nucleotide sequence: TGTGCCAGCACCCCGGAGCGGGGAGGGGGCGAGCAGTACTTC.

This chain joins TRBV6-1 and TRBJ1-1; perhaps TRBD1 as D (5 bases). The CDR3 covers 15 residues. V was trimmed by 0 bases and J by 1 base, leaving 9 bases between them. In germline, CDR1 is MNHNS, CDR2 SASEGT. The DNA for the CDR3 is TGTGCCAGCAGTGAAGCGCGGACAAAGAACACTGAAGCTTTCTTT. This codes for CASSEARTKNTEAFF.

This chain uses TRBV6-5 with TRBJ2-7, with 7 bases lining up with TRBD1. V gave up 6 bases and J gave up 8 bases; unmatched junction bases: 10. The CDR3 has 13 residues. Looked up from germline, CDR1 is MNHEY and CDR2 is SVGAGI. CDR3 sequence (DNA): TGTGCCAGCAGGGCTGGGACAGCCTCCCAGCAGTACTTC. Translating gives CASRAGTASQQYF.

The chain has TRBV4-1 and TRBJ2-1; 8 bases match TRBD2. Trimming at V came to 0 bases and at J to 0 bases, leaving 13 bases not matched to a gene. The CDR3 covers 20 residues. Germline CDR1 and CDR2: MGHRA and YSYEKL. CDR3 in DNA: TGCGCCAGCAGCCAAGATTTTCTTGTACTAGCGGCCAGCTCCTACAATGAGCAGTTCTTC. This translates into CASSQDFLVLAASSYNEQFF.

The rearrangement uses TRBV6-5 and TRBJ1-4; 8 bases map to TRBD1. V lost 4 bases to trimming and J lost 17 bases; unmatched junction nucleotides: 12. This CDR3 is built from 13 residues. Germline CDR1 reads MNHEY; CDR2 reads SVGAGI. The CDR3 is CASSLGGGTGLFF. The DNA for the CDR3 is TGTGCCAGCAGTTTAGGGGGGGGGACAGGCCTCTTTTTT.

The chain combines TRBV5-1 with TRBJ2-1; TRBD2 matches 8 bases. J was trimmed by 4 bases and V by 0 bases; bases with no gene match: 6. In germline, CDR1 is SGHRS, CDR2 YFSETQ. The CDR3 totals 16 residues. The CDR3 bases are TGCGCCAGCAGCTTGGAAGCGGGAGTGAAGTACAATGAGCAGTTCTTC. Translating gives CASSLEAGVKYNEQFF.

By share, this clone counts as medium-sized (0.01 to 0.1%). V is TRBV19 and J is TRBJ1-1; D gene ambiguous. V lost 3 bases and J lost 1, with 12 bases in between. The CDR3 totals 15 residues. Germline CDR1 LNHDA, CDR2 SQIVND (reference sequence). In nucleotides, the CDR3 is TGTGCCAGTAGTATTAGTAGCAGCCCGAACACTGAAGCTTTCTTT. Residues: CASSISSSPNTEAFF.

In DNA, the CDR3 is TGTGCCAGCAGCTTTGGGCAGGGGGCAATCGGGGAGCTGTTTTTT. It codes for CASSFGQGAIGELFF. V gene TRBV5-5 combines with J gene TRBJ2-2; 8 positions agree with TRBD1. The V and J ends lost 2 bases and 7 bases, in that order; junction bases with no gene match: 7. The CDR3 is made up of 15 amino acids. Germline V gene data show CDR1 as SGHKS and CDR2 as YYEKEE (reference sequence).

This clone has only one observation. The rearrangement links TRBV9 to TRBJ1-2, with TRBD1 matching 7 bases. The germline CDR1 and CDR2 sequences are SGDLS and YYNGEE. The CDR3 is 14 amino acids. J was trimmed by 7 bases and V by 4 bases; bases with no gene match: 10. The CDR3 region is CASSHSQGPPGYTF. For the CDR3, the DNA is TGTGCCAGCAGCCATTCACAGGGGCCCCCTGGCTACACCTTC.